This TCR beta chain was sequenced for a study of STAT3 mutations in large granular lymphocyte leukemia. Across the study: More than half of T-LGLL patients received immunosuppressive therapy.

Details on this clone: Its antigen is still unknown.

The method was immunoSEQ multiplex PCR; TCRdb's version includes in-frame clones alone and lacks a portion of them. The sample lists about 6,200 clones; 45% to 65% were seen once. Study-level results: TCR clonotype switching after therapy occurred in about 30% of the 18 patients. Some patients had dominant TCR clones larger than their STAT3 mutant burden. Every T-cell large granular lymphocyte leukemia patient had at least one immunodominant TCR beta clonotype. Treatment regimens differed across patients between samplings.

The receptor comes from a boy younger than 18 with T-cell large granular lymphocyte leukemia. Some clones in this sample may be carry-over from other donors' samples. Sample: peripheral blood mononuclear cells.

The CDR3 spells CASSWETSGGAIRNEQFF. The CDR3 nucleotides are TGCGCCAGCAGCTGGGAGACTAGCGGGGGGGCCATACGGAATGAGCAGTTCTTC. This sequence joins TRBV5-1 and TRBJ2-1, with TRBD2 matching over 14 bases. The CDR3 length is 18 residues. The V gene end was trimmed by 3 bases and the J gene end by 7 bases; junction bases not matched to a gene: 12. Germline V CDR1 and CDR2: SGHRS, YFSETQ.